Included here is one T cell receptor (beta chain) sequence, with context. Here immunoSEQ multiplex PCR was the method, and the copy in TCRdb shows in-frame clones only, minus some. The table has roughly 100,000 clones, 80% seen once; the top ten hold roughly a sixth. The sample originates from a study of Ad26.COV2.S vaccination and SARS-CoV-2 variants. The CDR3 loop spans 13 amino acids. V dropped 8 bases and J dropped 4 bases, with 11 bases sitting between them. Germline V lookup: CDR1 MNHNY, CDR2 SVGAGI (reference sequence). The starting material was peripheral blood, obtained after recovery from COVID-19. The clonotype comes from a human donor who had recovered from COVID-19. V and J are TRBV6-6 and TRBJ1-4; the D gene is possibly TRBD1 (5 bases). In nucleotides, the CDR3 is TGTGCCAGCGGGGGACTTAATAATGAAAAACTGTTTTTT. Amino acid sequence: CASGGLNNEKLFF.